This passage covers 32 T cell receptor beta chains from one sample sequenced in a study of blood T cell repertoires in COVID-19. The assay was immunoSEQ multiplex PCR, and TCRdb's table has in-frame clones only and misses some. Of approximately 15,000 clones in the sample, more than 65% were seen once. The sample taken for sequencing was peripheral blood. These receptors all stem from a human donor in a cohort sampled during active COVID-19.

This chain joins TRBV9 and TRBJ2-1; TRBD2 agrees at 7 bases. The CDR3 extends over 13 amino acids. Germline CDR1 and CDR2: SGDLS and YYNGEE. V trimming: 2 bases; J trimming: 7 bases; junction bases outside the gene matches: 3. This chain's CDR3 is CASSVQGGNEQFF. In DNA, the CDR3 is TGTGCCAGCAGCGTGCAGGGAGGGAATGAGCAGTTCTTC.

The genes are TRBV5-6 and TRBJ1-6; D perhaps matches TRBD1 (5 bases). V lost 4 bases to trimming and J lost 10 bases, with 12 bases between them. In germline, CDR1 is SGHDT, CDR2 YYEEEE. The CDR3 runs 13 residues. The CDR3 loop is CASSPGGVSPLHF. In nucleotides, the CDR3 is TGTGCCAGCAGCCCCGGGGGGGTCTCACCCCTCCACTTT.

The V and J genes are TRBV5-5 and TRBJ2-5; TRBD1 matches at 8 bases. Germline CDR1 reads SGHKS; CDR2 reads YYEKEE (reference sequence). V lost 4 bases to trimming and J lost 4 bases; unmatched junction nucleotides: 9. The CDR3 loop spans 15 amino acids. The chain's CDR3 is CASSGTQGAIETQYF. The CDR3 nucleotides read TGTGCCAGCAGCGGAACCCAGGGGGCTATAGAGACCCAGTACTTC.

The J gene is TRBJ2-7, the V gene TRBV10-3; 11 bases align to TRBD1. After removal of 6 bases from V and 5 bases from J, the junction contained 9 bases not matched to a gene. The CDR3 runs 15 residues. Germline-derived CDR1 and CDR2 are ENHRY and SYGVKD. The CDR3 bases are TGTGCCATCAGACACTCCGGGACAGGGGGTAACGAGCAGTACTTC. Protein sequence: CAIRHSGTGGNEQYF.

The chain combines TRBV4-2 with TRBJ1-5, with D possibly matching TRBD1 (5 bases). Germline-derived CDR1 and CDR2 are LGHNA and YNFKEQ. V was shortened by 5 bases and J by 5 bases, with 16 bases between the two germline ends. There are 15 residues in the CDR3. CDR3 nucleotide sequence: TGTGCCAGCAGCGCTAGAAGTGGGGGGGATCAGCCCCAGCATTTT. Translation gives CASSARSGGDQPQHF.

The chain uses TRBV29-1 and TRBJ2-5, with TRBD1 matching over 9 bases. Germline-derived CDR1 and CDR2 are SQVTM and ANQGSEA. V was clipped by 1 base and J by 14 bases; unmatched bases: 11. This CDR3 contains 13 residues. DNA for the CDR3: TGCAGCGTTGAAGGGGGACAGGGAACGGGTAAATACTTC. This encodes CSVEGGQGTGKYF.

The count of this clone is one. The genes are TRBV4-1 and TRBJ2-3; the D gene is possibly TRBD2 (7 bases). The V end lost 4 bases, the J end lost 0 bases, and 14 bases lay between the germline ends. Germline V CDR1 and CDR2: MGHRA, YSYEKL. This CDR3 is built from 16 residues. The CDR3: CASSPGDYPSTDTQYF. CDR3 DNA: TGCGCCAGCAGCCCAGGGGACTACCCTAGCACAGATACGCAGTATTTT.

This chain joins TRBV5-3 and TRBJ2-7; D is possibly TRBD2 (7 bases). TRBV5-3 is classed as an ORF, of uncertain function. The CDR3 consists of 15 residues. Trimming took 7 bases from V and 0 from J, leaving 17 bases between them. Here the CDR3 reads CARGIGGEDSYEQYF. CDR3 DNA: TGTGCCAGAGGGATAGGGGGGGAGGACTCCTACGAGCAGTACTTC.

The chain couples TRBV4-3 to TRBJ1-1, with D maybe TRBD1 (6 bases). The V gene lost 0 bases and the J gene lost 3 bases, with 17 bases spanning the gap. This CDR3 has 17 amino acids. Germline V gene data show CDR1 as LGHNA and CDR2 as YSLEER. CDR3 residues: CASSQDRGGSWDTEAFF. Here the CDR3 DNA reads TGCGCCAGCAGCCAAGACAGGGGTGGATCATGGGACACTGAAGCTTTCTTT.

This chain links TRBV2 with TRBJ2-7; TRBD2 matches 7 bases. Germline V gives CDR1 SNHLY, CDR2 FYNNEI. The ends lost 1 base at V and 4 bases at J; junction bases unmatched: 7. CDR3 length: 15 residues. Here the CDR3 reads CASSEVNLGGYEQYF. The CDR3 DNA is TGTGCCAGCAGTGAAGTAAACCTGGGGGGGTACGAGCAGTACTTC.

The chain employs TRBV19 and TRBJ2-1; 9 nucleotides agree with TRBD2. The CDR3 sequence is 16 residues long. V shed 3 bases and J 3 bases; nucleotides not matched to a gene: 6. Germline CDR1 reads LNHDA; CDR2 reads SQIVND (reference sequence). DNA of the CDR3: TGTGCCAGTAGTATTCGACTAGCGGCGGGCTACAATGAGCAGTTCTTC. It yields the protein CASSIRLAAGYNEQFF.

V gene TRBV11-1 combines with J gene TRBJ2-1; 8 bases align to TRBD2. Germline assignment: CDR1 SGHAT and CDR2 FQDESV (reference sequence). This CDR3 spans 14 amino acids. V was pared by 5 bases and J by 9 bases, with 9 bases of the junction left unmatched. The CDR3 DNA sequence: TGTGCCAGCAGCCCGCGCGGGGGGCATGCTGAGCAGTTCTTC. It codes for CASSPRGGHAEQFF.

V gene TRBV5-1 combines with J gene TRBJ1-3; possible D gene TRBD1, 6 bases. CDR1 and CDR2 (germline): SGHRS, YFSETQ. Trimming took 3 bases from V and 3 from J, leaving 10 bases between them. The CDR3 has 14 amino acids. The CDR3 protein is CASSSTGGGNTIYF. The CDR3 nucleotides read TGCGCCAGCAGCTCGACAGGTGGTGGAAACACCATATATTTT.

The chain employs TRBV5-6 and TRBJ1-2, with a tentative D call TRBD1 (6 bases). The CDR3 loop spans 16 amino acids. The V gene lost 0 bases and the J gene lost 3 bases, with 15 bases spanning the gap. Germline V gene sequence: CDR1 SGHDT, CDR2 YYEEEE. The CDR3 DNA reads as TGTGCCAGCAGCTTGGGTTTGTGGGGGCCGGACTATGGCTACACCTTC. It is translated as CASSLGLWGPDYGYTF. Full variable domain (outside the CDR3, taken from reference TRBV5-6 and TRBJ1-2): DAGVTQSPTHLIKTRGQQVTLRCSPKSGHDTVSWYQQALGQGPQFIFQYYEEEERQRGNFPDRFSGHQFPNYSSELNVNALLLGDSALYLCASSLGLWGPDYGYTFGSGTRLTVV.

This sequence joins TRBV7-9 and TRBJ2-2; 7 nucleotides agree with TRBD1. V shed 4 bases and J 2 bases; nucleotides not matched to a gene: 1. CDR3 length: 14 amino acids. Germline CDR1 SEHNR, CDR2 FQNEAQ (reference sequence). CDR3 in DNA: TGTGCCAGCAGCTGGGACAGCAACACCGGGGAGCTGTTTTTT. Translating gives CASSWDSNTGELFF.

The genes are TRBV5-1 and TRBJ2-3; 8 bases are a match to TRBD2. The CDR3 has 15 residues. Germline CDR1 is SGHRS and CDR2 is YFSETQ. J gave up 3 bases and V 2 bases, and 5 bases lay outside the gene matches. This CDR3 is CASSFGGARTDTQYF. CDR3 sequence (DNA): TGCGCCAGCAGCTTCGGGGGGGCGCGAACAGATACGCAGTATTTT.

V gene TRBV7-6 combines with J gene TRBJ1-2; 8 bases are a match to TRBD1. The CDR3 totals 14 residues. Germline-derived CDR1 and CDR2 are SGHVS and FNYEAQ. V was clipped by 1 base and J by 7 bases; unmatched bases: 5. The CDR3 loop reads CASSLGTGFSGYTF. The CDR3, as DNA: TGTGCCAGCAGCTTAGGGACAGGGTTTTCTGGCTACACCTTC.

The sample holds one count of this clone. V and J are TRBV19 and TRBJ2-1; TRBD2 matches at 14 bases. The V segment lost 6 bases and the J segment 0 bases; nucleotides outside the gene matches: 10. The CDR3 spans 19 residues. Germline values: CDR1 LNHDA, CDR2 SQIVND (reference sequence). The CDR3 loop is CASSRSLTSGGASYNEQFF. The CDR3 bases are TGTGCCAGTAGCCGATCCTTGACTAGCGGGGGGGCCTCCTACAATGAGCAGTTCTTC.

The chain uses TRBV4-3 and TRBJ1-2, with 9 bases matching TRBD1. The V segment lost 0 bases and the J segment 6 bases; nucleotides outside the gene matches: 11. CDR1 and CDR2 from the germline V gene are LGHNA and YSLEER. The CDR3 is 17 amino acids. The CDR3 DNA sequence: TGCGCCAGCAGCCAAGATTGGCGGACAGGGGTTAATGATGGCTACACCTTC. It encodes CASSQDWRTGVNDGYTF.

This chain uses TRBV2 with TRBJ2-7; 13 bases are a match to TRBD2. The CDR3 has 15 residues. Losses at the gene ends were 6 bases for V and 5 bases for J; bases not matched to a gene: 7. Germline V gives CDR1 SNHLY, CDR2 FYNNEI. DNA for the CDR3: TGTGCCAGCAGAGGACTAGCGGGAGAAAGCCACGAGCAGTACTTC. Translated, it gives CASRGLAGESHEQYF.

The chain joins TRBV2 to TRBJ2-5; D might be TRBD1 (6 bases). The germline CDR1 and CDR2 sequences are SNHLY and FYNNEI. Trimming cost V 2 bases and J 2 bases, with 21 bases left between them. The CDR3 is made up of 18 amino acids. CDR3 DNA: TGTGCCAGCAGTGAACAGACAGGTGTACTCGAACATCAAGAGACCCAGTACTTC. This sequence encodes CASSEQTGVLEHQETQYF.

The gene calls are TRBV3-1 (or the pseudogene TRBV3-2) and TRBJ1-3; weak D call: TRBD1 (5 bases). With 5 bases removed from V and 0 bases from J, the gap between germline ends came to 11 bases. The CDR3 consists of 15 residues. Per germline, CDR1 LGHDT and CDR2 YNNKEL (reference sequence). CDR3 amino acids: CASSSTGSSGNTIYF. The CDR3 nucleotides are TGTGCCAGCAGCAGCACAGGAAGCTCTGGAAACACCATATATTTT.

The chain is built from TRBV24-1 and TRBJ2-2, with TRBD1 matching 7 bases. The CDR3 runs to 18 residues. Germline trimming cut 7 bases from V and 1 base from J; bases unmatched to any gene: 14. Germline values: CDR1 KGHDR, CDR2 SFDVKD. This chain's CDR3 is CATSDRRTGYLNTGELFF. The DNA for the CDR3 is TGTGCCACCAGCGATAGAAGGACAGGCTACTTGAACACCGGGGAGCTGTTTTTT.

This chain uses TRBV27 with TRBJ2-7; 9 bases align to TRBD2. Germline V gene sequence: CDR1 MNHEY, CDR2 SMNVEV (reference sequence). The V and J ends lost 5 bases and 3 bases, in that order; junction bases with no gene match: 17. CDR3 length equals 18 residues. The CDR3 DNA is TGTGCCAGCAGTCCTCGGCGGCTAGCGGGACCTCCCCTCTACGAGCAGTACTTC. Translation: CASSPRRLAGPPLYEQYF.

This sequence joins TRBV5-4 and TRBJ2-2, with 12 bases matching TRBD2. CDR3 length: 16 residues. Looked up from germline, CDR1 is SGHNT and CDR2 is YYREEE (reference sequence). V dropped 4 bases and J dropped 7; count of bases not matched to a gene: 8. The CDR3 loop reads CASSPGLAGQGGELFF. For the CDR3, the DNA is TGTGCCAGCAGCCCGGGACTAGCGGGCCAGGGCGGGGAGCTGTTTTTT.

The J gene is TRBJ2-3, the V gene TRBV6-2 or TRBV6-3, with TRBD2 matching over 7 bases. Germline CDR1 is MNHEY and CDR2 is SVGEGT. Trimming removed 5 bases from V and 0 bases from J; junction bases left unmatched: 11. The CDR3 contains 17 residues. The CDR3 DNA reads as TGTGCCAGCAGTCCATTTCAGCGGGACCCTAGCACAGATACGCAGTATTTT. Residues: CASSPFQRDPSTDTQYF.

V gene TRBV6-5 combines with J gene TRBJ2-1; D is perhaps TRBD2 (6 bases). The germline CDR1 and CDR2 sequences are MNHEY and SVGAGI. V lost 6 bases, J lost 1 base, and 13 bases lay in between. The CDR3 is 15 amino acids. The CDR3 here is CASRPGLQSYNEQFF. The CDR3 DNA is TGTGCCAGCAGACCGGGACTGCAATCCTACAATGAGCAGTTCTTC.

This chain joins TRBV30 and TRBJ1-2; possibly TRBD1 for D (5 bases). CDR3 size: 11 residues. Germline V gene sequence: CDR1 GTSNPN, CDR2 SVGIG (reference sequence). Between the trimmed V and J ends, which lost 3 bases and 8 bases, there was a span of 10 bases. Written as DNA, the CDR3 is TGTGCCTGGAGCACAGGTGGGGGCTACACCTTC. Translating gives CAWSTGGGYTF.

The V call is TRBV18, the J call TRBJ2-5; D is uncertain. This CDR3 spans 14 amino acids. V lost 0 bases to trimming and J lost 0 bases, with 5 bases between them. Per the germline V gene, CDR1 is KGHSH and CDR2 is LQKENI. CDR3 protein: CASSPPSNQETQYF. The CDR3 DNA sequence: TGTGCCAGCTCACCACCGTCTAACCAAGAGACCCAGTACTTC.

This chain connects TRBV5-5 to TRBJ2-7, with a weak D call TRBD1 (6 bases). Germline CDR1 is SGHKS and CDR2 is YYEKEE (reference sequence). The CDR3 is 14 amino acids. Deletions cut 3 bases from V and 2 bases from J, with 12 bases between. CDR3 nucleotide sequence: TGTGCCAGCAGCTCGACGGACAGCACCTACGAGCAGTACTTC. The encoded protein is CASSSTDSTYEQYF.

The chain combines TRBV7-3 with TRBJ2-3; 9 nucleotides line up with TRBD1. The V segment lost 0 bases and the J segment 7 bases; nucleotides outside the gene matches: 14. This CDR3 is built from 18 residues. The V gene's germline CDR1 is SGHTA and CDR2 FQGTGA. CDR3 amino acids: CASSLTGPGDRAKNTQYF. The CDR3 nucleotides read TGTGCCAGCAGCTTAACAGGTCCCGGGGACAGGGCGAAAAATACGCAGTATTTT.

The rearrangement uses TRBV7-2 and TRBJ2-2; 11 nucleotides line up with TRBD2. Unmatched junction bases numbered 12, after V lost 7 bases and J lost 8 bases. The CDR3 runs to 16 residues. Per the germline V gene, CDR1 is SGHTA and CDR2 is FQGNSA. The CDR3 DNA sequence: TGTGCCAGCACCTCCCAGCCCGCTAGCGGGAGGGGGGAGCTGTTTTTT. Translated, it gives CASTSQPASGRGELFF.